The rows below give T cell receptor beta chains drawn from one sample of a study of blood T cell repertoires in COVID-19. The data were produced by immunoSEQ multiplex PCR, yet TCRdb's version contains in-frame clones alone and is incomplete. The repertoire holds about 89,000 clones, over 65% seen once, with under 50% in the top ten. Sequenced material: peripheral blood. Source of these receptors: a human donor in a cohort sampled during active COVID-19. CDR3s include the opening cysteine and the closing phenylalanine or tryptophan. Each record gives: D gene, V gene, CDR3 length, clone size, J gene, CDR3 DNA, CDR3 protein. A D gene is named only where the DNA matches it firmly. Expanded clones get a size class; other rows say once, few or many, or leave the size out.

D: -; V: TRBV12-3/TRBV12-4; length: 12; size: -; J: TRBJ2-7; DNA: TGTGCCAGCAGTTTAGGTCGCTACGAGCAGTACTTC; CDR3: CASSLGRYEQYF
D: -; V: TRBV28; length: 17; size: -; J: TRBJ1-5; DNA: TGTGCCAGCAGTTTTAAACAGGACGGTCATAGCAATCAGCCCCAGCATTTT; CDR3: CASSFKQDGHSNQPQHF
D: -; V: TRBV11-2; length: 13; size: -; J: TRBJ1-5; DNA: TGTGCCAGCAGCTTAGATCACTTGCAGCCCCAGCATTTT; CDR3: CASSLDHLQPQHF
D: -; V: TRBV4-3; length: 19; size: -; J: TRBJ2-6; DNA: TGCGCCAGCAGCCAAGATTTTAGGCAGGGGCGTTTCGGGGCCAACGTCCTGACTTTC; CDR3: CASSQDFRQGRFGANVLTF
D: -; V: TRBV7-2; length: 14; size: -; J: TRBJ1-2; DNA: TGTGCCAGCAGCTTATCAGTCGCTAACTATGGCTACACCTTC; CDR3: CASSLSVANYGYTF
D: -; V: TRBV9; length: 15; size: once; J: TRBJ1-4; DNA: TGTGCCAGCAGCTTTGGGCCCGCCGGTAGTGAAAAACTGTTTTTT; CDR3: CASSFGPAGSEKLFF
D: TRBD2; V: TRBV4-1; length: 15; size: few; J: TRBJ2-5; DNA: TGCGCCAGCAGCCGGACCGGGACTAGCGTAGAGACCCAGTACTTC; CDR3: CASSRTGTSVETQYF
D: TRBD1; V: TRBV5-1; length: 14; size: few; J: TRBJ1-6; DNA: TGCGCCAGCAGCCTGAGACAGGGAAATTCACCCCTCCACTTT; CDR3: CASSLRQGNSPLHF
D: -; V: TRBV10-2; length: 15; size: -; J: TRBJ1-2; DNA: TGCGCCAGCAGAGCCCCAAACCCAGGGGCGCGAGGCTACACCTTC; CDR3: CASRAPNPGARGYTF
D: -; V: TRBV5-4; length: 13; size: -; J: TRBJ2-4; DNA: TGTGCCAGCAGCTTGCAAGGGGTAAACATTCAGTACTTC; CDR3: CASSLQGVNIQYF
D: -; V: TRBV28; length: 13; size: -; J: TRBJ2-7; DNA: TGTGCCAGCAGTTTCGACACGTCCTACGAGCAGTACTTC; CDR3: CASSFDTSYEQYF
D: TRBD1; V: TRBV10-1; length: 13; size: few; J: TRBJ2-5; DNA: TGCGCCAGCAGGCTGACAGGGGGAGAGACCCAGTACTTC; CDR3: CASRLTGGETQYF
D: -; V: TRBV11-2; length: 14; size: -; J: TRBJ2-7; DNA: TGTGCCAGCAGCCCCTTGAGGGCAGTCGACGAGCAGTACTTC; CDR3: CASSPLRAVDEQYF
D: -; V: TRBV6-4; length: 14; size: -; J: TRBJ2-7; DNA: TGTGCCAGCAGTGACCCACGACAGGCCGTGGAGCAGTACTTC; CDR3: CASSDPRQAVEQYF
D: TRBD1; V: TRBV7-2; length: 13; size: -; J: TRBJ2-1; DNA: TGTGCCAGCAGCTCCGCCGCAGGGGGATTGCAGTTCTTC; CDR3: CASSSAAGGLQFF
D: TRBD1; V: TRBV30; length: 15; size: -; J: TRBJ2-7; DNA: TGTGCCTGGACTACTCCGGGCAGGGGGCGCCACGAGCAGTACTTC; CDR3: CAWTTPGRGRHEQYF
D: -; V: TRBV2; length: 14; size: -; J: TRBJ1-2; DNA: TGTGCCAGCAGTGTAGAGACAGTTAACTATGGCTACACCTTC; CDR3: CASSVETVNYGYTF
D: TRBD1; V: TRBV3-1/TRBV3-2; length: 14; size: -; J: TRBJ1-5; DNA: TGTGCCAGCAGCCTCCGACAGGGGGGTCAGCCCCAGCATTTT; CDR3: CASSLRQGGQPQHF
D: -; V: TRBV6-5; length: 13; size: -; J: TRBJ2-5; DNA: TGTGCCAGCATCGCCGGGGGTGGGGAGACCCAGTACTTC; CDR3: CASIAGGGETQYF
D: -; V: TRBV12-3/TRBV12-4; length: 13; size: -; J: TRBJ2-7; DNA: TGTGCCAGCACCCTTAGCGGCAACTACGAGCAGTACTTC; CDR3: CASTLSGNYEQYF
D: -; V: TRBV15; length: 11; size: -; J: TRBJ1-4; DNA: TGTGCCACCAGCAGATCAGGGCCACTGTTTTTT; CDR3: CATSRSGPLFF
D: -; V: TRBV6-2/TRBV6-3; length: 13; size: -; J: TRBJ1-2; DNA: TGTGCCAGCAGTTACCAGGGGTCCCGGGGCTACACCTTC; CDR3: CASSYQGSRGYTF
D: TRBD2; V: TRBV4-2; length: 17; size: -; J: TRBJ2-1; DNA: TGTGCCAGCAGCCAGGTCAGCGGGGGCGGGGGGTTGGAGGAGCAGTTCTTC; CDR3: CASSQVSGGGGLEEQFF
D: TRBD2; V: TRBV11-2; length: 15; size: -; J: TRBJ2-7; DNA: TGTGCCAGCGCCTGGGCTAGCGGACACTCTTACGAGCAGTACTTC; CDR3: CASAWASGHSYEQYF
D: TRBD1; V: TRBV6-2/TRBV6-3; length: 14; size: -; J: TRBJ1-6; DNA: TGTGCCAGCAGTTGGTTGGACAGGGCAACACCCCTCCACTTT; CDR3: CASSWLDRATPLHF
D: -; V: TRBV28; length: 14; size: -; J: TRBJ2-1; DNA: TGTGCCAGCAGTTCCTCGGGAGACGTCAATGAGCAGTTCTTC; CDR3: CASSSSGDVNEQFF
D: -; V: TRBV7-2; length: 15; size: -; J: TRBJ1-3; DNA: TGTGCCAGCAGCTTGGGGCCCATCTCTGGAAACACCATATATTTT; CDR3: CASSLGPISGNTIYF
D: TRBD1; V: TRBV6-2/TRBV6-3; length: 13; size: -; J: TRBJ1-1; DNA: TGTGCCAGCAGTTACACCCCGGACAGGGAAGCTTTCTTT; CDR3: CASSYTPDREAFF
D: -; V: TRBV7-9; length: 14; size: -; J: TRBJ1-3; DNA: TGTGCCAGCAGCTTATCAGGGGATGTGAACACCATATATTTT; CDR3: CASSLSGDVNTIYF
D: -; V: TRBV6-2/TRBV6-3; length: 17; size: -; J: TRBJ2-4; DNA: TGTGCCAGCAGTTACTCGAATCTAGCCGTAACCAAAAACATTCAGTACTTC; CDR3: CASSYSNLAVTKNIQYF
D: TRBD2; V: TRBV10-1; length: 13; size: few; J: TRBJ2-7; DNA: TGCGCCAGCACTGGCGGGAGGGCCCCGTGGGGGTACTTC; CDR3: CASTGGRAPWGYF
D: -; V: TRBV3-1/TRBV3-2; length: 16; size: -; J: TRBJ2-2; DNA: TGTGCCAGCAGCCGCCGGGAGCCTGCGGGAACCGGGGAGCTGTTTTTT; CDR3: CASSRREPAGTGELFF
D: TRBD1; V: TRBV27; length: 12; size: many; J: TRBJ2-7; DNA: TGTGCCAGCAGTAGGACAGGGAGCGAGCAGTACTTC; CDR3: CASSRTGSEQYF
D: -; V: TRBV23-1; length: 16; size: -; J: TRBJ2-6; DNA: TGCGCCAGCAGTCAATCATCGCTAGCTGGGGCCAACGTCCTGACTTTC; CDR3: CASSQSSLAGANVLTF
D: -; V: TRBV1; length: 17; size: -; J: TRBJ2-5; DNA: TGCACCAGCAGCCATCCGGATTCGGGGGAGAGGCAAGAGACCCAGTACTTC; CDR3: CTSSHPDSGERQETQYF
D: -; V: TRBV21-1; length: 16; size: -; J: TRBJ1-5; DNA: TGTGCCAGCTCGGGAATCGGCAATTATAGCAATCAGCCCCAGCATTTT; CDR3: CASSGIGNYSNQPQHF
D: TRBD2; V: TRBV5-6; length: 14; size: -; J: TRBJ2-7; DNA: TGTGCCAGCCGGGGAGGGCTTCTAGTGCGCGAGCAGTACTTC; CDR3: CASRGGLLVREQYF
D: -; V: TRBV5-8; length: 11; size: -; J: TRBJ1-5; DNA: TGTGCCAGCGCGATGGTTCAGCCCCAGCATTTT; CDR3: CASAMVQPQHF
D: TRBD2; V: TRBV30; length: 17; size: -; J: TRBJ2-1; DNA: TGTGCCTGGAGTCCGAGATGGAAGCGGGAGGACTACAATGAGCAGTTCTTC; CDR3: CAWSPRWKREDYNEQFF
D: TRBD2; V: TRBV19; length: 16; size: -; J: TRBJ2-1; DNA: TGTGCCAGTAGTACGGGAGTTAGCGGGACCTACAATGAGCAGTTCTTC; CDR3: CASSTGVSGTYNEQFF
D: TRBD2; V: TRBV11-3; length: 19; size: -; J: TRBJ2-1; DNA: TGTGCCAGCAGCTTAGGGAGGACTAGCGGGAGAGTATCCTACAATGAGCAGTTCTTC; CDR3: CASSLGRTSGRVSYNEQFF
D: TRBD2; V: TRBV11-2; length: 15; size: -; J: TRBJ2-7; DNA: TGTGCCAGCAGCAGCGGGAACTCCAAAGTTGAGGAGCAGTACTTC; CDR3: CASSSGNSKVEEQYF